This T cell receptor (beta chain) was sequenced during a study of blood T cell repertoires in COVID-19. Study in general: The analysed material was cDNA or gDNA that came from T cells, B-cell-depleted T cells, or PBMCs.

The germline CDR1 and CDR2 sequences are MNHNS and SASEGT. The CDR3 has 13 residues. V was trimmed by 0 bases and J by 11 bases, leaving 13 bases between them. Libraries were prepared by immunoSEQ multiplex PCR; TCRdb keeps only in-frame clonotypes and omits some of them. The sample yields tens of thousands of clones, 88% seen once. In this sample, this clone turned up once. This chain joins TRBV6-1 and TRBJ1-2; D perhaps matches TRBD1 (5 bases). This sequence was found in a man between 45 and 60 years old with acute or convalescent COVID-19. Sequencing input: peripheral blood. In nucleotides, the CDR3 is TGTGCCAGCAGTGAAGCGGGGCAGGCTCGGTACACCTTC. As protein: CASSEAGQARYTF.